A selection of T cell receptor beta chains follows, all from one sample in a study of T-cell memory formation after mild COVID-19. TCRdb analysed the 5' RACE reads with MiXCR anew, one entry per CDR3 protein. In the table there are under 300,000 distinct CDR3 sequences, 16% of which are singletons. The source material was PBMCs or a T cell subset sorted from them (not recorded which). The receptor source for this set is a young man who had mild COVID-19 (a few samples of this study predate the infection). Cell type and time point are not known. CDR3s include the opening cysteine and the closing phenylalanine or tryptophan. The D gene is left open where the match is weak. For some rows the clone size is stated as once, few or many, or as a class when expanded; others skip it.

>TRBV20-1|NA|13|TRBJ2-5|TRBD1
TGCAGTGCGGGACAGGGGGCCGGGGAGACCCAGTACTTC
CSAGQGAGETQYF
>TRBV18|NA|14|TRBJ1-5|NA
TGTGCCAGCTCACCACAGGGTCTCAATCAGCCCCAGCATTTT
CASSPQGLNQPQHF
>TRBV30|few|14|TRBJ2-4|NA
TGTGCCTGGAGTGTCTCAGGGGGGTTTGACATTCAGTACTTC
CAWSVSGGFDIQYF
>TRBV7-3|NA|14|TRBJ2-3|NA
TGTGCCAGCAGCTTATCTCCAGCGAAAGATACGCAGTATTTT
CASSLSPAKDTQYF
>TRBV20-1|NA|13|TRBJ1-5|NA
TGCAGTGCTACCAGGGGCCGCAATCAGCCCCAGCATTTT
CSATRGRNQPQHF
>TRBV7-2|few|16|TRBJ1-5|TRBD1
TGTGCCAGCAGCTTAGGGGTAGACAGGGGAGGTCAGCCCCAGCATTTT
CASSLGVDRGGQPQHF
>TRBV3-1|few|15|TRBJ1-6|NA
TGTGCCAGCAGCCCCTCCGGGAGCTGGGACTCACCCCTCCACTTT
CASSPSGSWDSPLHF
>TRBV5-1|NA|16|TRBJ2-3|TRBD2
TGCGCCAGCAGCTTGGGACTAGCGGGGTACACAGATACGCAGTATTTT
CASSLGLAGYTDTQYF
>TRBV29-1|few|14|TRBJ1-5|NA
TGCAGCGTCCGACAAGTTGGAGGGGATCAGCCCCAGCATTTT
CSVRQVGGDQPQHF
>TRBV6-5|NA|16|TRBJ1-2|NA
TGTGCCAGCAGTTACTCGGACGGCGGACCTGCCTGGGGCTACACCTTC
CASSYSDGGPAWGYTF
>TRBV7-3|NA|17|TRBJ2-1|TRBD2
TGTGCCAGCAGCTCCACCCCTAGCGGGGGTTCCTACAATGAGCAGTTCTTC
CASSSTPSGGSYNEQFF
>TRBV15|many|15|TRBJ1-1|NA
TGTGCCACCAGCAGAGAGGGGTCTGGGAACACTGAAGCTTTCTTT
CATSREGSGNTEAFF
>TRBV2|many|17|TRBJ2-5|NA
TGTGCCAGCAGTGAAGGGGGTTCTTGGGGAGCCCAAGAGACCCAGTACTTC
CASSEGGSWGAQETQYF
>TRBV5-4|many|15|TRBJ2-7|TRBD1
TGTGCCAGCAGCCCAGGGGACAGGGGAAGATTGGAGCAGTACTTC
CASSPGDRGRLEQYF
>TRBV18|few|14|TRBJ2-3|NA
TGTGCCAGCTCACCCCAAACTCCCCCAGATACGCAGTATTTT
CASSPQTPPDTQYF
>TRBV4-3|many|14|TRBJ2-3|NA
TGCGCCAGCAGCCAGGGGGCTAGCACAGATACGCAGTATTTT
CASSQGASTDTQYF
>TRBV29-1|few|15|TRBJ2-2|NA
TGCAGCGTTGAGAGGGCCGACGCGAACACCGGGGAGCTGTTTTTT
CSVERADANTGELFF